The next 21 T cell receptor beta chains were all read from a single sample in a study of tumor-infiltrating lymphocytes in oesophageal squamous cell carcinoma. TCRdb passed the PCR reads through MiXCR, listing each CDR3 protein once. This table holds 13,000 or so distinct CDR3 sequences, 50% to 65% found once. The source material was esophageal tumor tissue. All receptors come from a female donor with esophageal squamous cell carcinoma.

With regard to this clonotype: One end of the junction does not line up with germline, which may come from a read error. The chain links TRBV7-6 to TRBJ2-2, with TRBD2 matching 8 bases. Per germline, CDR1 SGHVS and CDR2 FNYEAQ. This CDR3 spans 14 amino acids. The CDR3 DNA reads TGTGCTAGCAGCGAACGGGGGGGTGCCGGGGAGCTGTTTTTT. This sequence encodes CASSERGGAGELFF.

This chain joins TRBV7-2 and TRBJ2-7; 9 nucleotides agree with TRBD2. The end of the DNA aligns better with TRBJ2-1, so the J call may be wrong. Germline CDR1 SGHTA, CDR2 FQGNSA. The CDR3 is 15 amino acids. CDR3 sequence (DNA): TGTGCCAGCAGCCATCTAGCGGGGTACTCCAATGAGCAGTTCTTC. The encoded protein is CASSHLAGYSNEQFF.

This CDR3 reads CASPGRTNYGYTF. The DNA of the CDR3 is TGTGCCAGCCCGGGACGGACGAACTATGGCTACACCTTC. The genes are TRBV6-5 and TRBJ1-2; a weak D match, TRBD1 (5 bases). Germline CDR1 and CDR2: MNHEY and SVGAGI. The CDR3 has 13 residues. Trimming removed 8 bases at V and 2 bases at J, with 12 bases between.

This clonotype was counted ten times or more. The chain is built from TRBV6-1 and TRBJ2-1; 7 nucleotides agree with TRBD2. TRBJ2-7 matches the DNA end more closely, so the J call is doubtful. Germline V CDR1 and CDR2: MNHNS, SASEGT. This CDR3 has 16 amino acids. The CDR3 loop is CASRESGASSYNEQYF. As DNA, the CDR3 is TGTGCCAGCAGGGAAAGCGGGGCAAGCTCCTACAATGAGCAGTACTTC.

The chain combines TRBV7-2 with TRBJ2-1, with D unclear. Gene TRBJ1-2 matches the end of the DNA better, so the J call may be wrong. Germline loops: CDR1 SGHTA, CDR2 FQGNSA. The CDR3 runs 14 residues. The CDR3 DNA reads TGTGCCAGCAGCTTAAACCCATCAGTCTATGGCTACACCTTC. Its translation: CASSLNPSVYGYTF.

The rearrangement joins TRBV7-3 to TRBJ2-4; 8 bases map to TRBD2. Matching the DNA end better, TRBJ2-1 makes the J call doubtful. CDR3 size: 18 residues. Germline V lookup: CDR1 SGHTA, CDR2 FQGTGA. CDR3 protein: CASGTGGRLRGVYNEQFF. The CDR3 DNA is TGTGCCAGCGGTACGGGCGGGAGGCTTCGGGGAGTGTACAATGAGCAGTTCTTC.

This clonotype was recorded at least ten times. This chain uses TRBV6-1 with TRBJ2-5; 9 bases are a match to TRBD1. The V gene end was trimmed by 2 bases and the J gene end by 11 bases; junction bases not matched to a gene: 15. Germline V gene lookup returns CDR1 MNHNS and CDR2 SASEGT. This CDR3 spans 16 amino acids. CDR3 region: CASSESAGTGYPEQYF. CDR3 bases: TGTGCCAGCAGTGAAAGTGCGGGGACAGGGTATCCTGAGCAGTACTTC.

The V and J genes are TRBV27 and TRBJ2-1, with D hard to call. The CDR3 is made up of 16 amino acids. Germline loops: CDR1 MNHEY, CDR2 SMNVEV (reference sequence). V was clipped by 4 bases and J by 0 bases, with 13 bases between them. The CDR3 region is CASSSGIISSYNEQFF. The CDR3 DNA follows: TGTGCCAGCAGTTCTGGGATCATTAGCTCCTACAATGAGCAGTTCTTC.

The chain uses TRBV28 and TRBJ2-4; a weak D match, TRBD2 (5 bases). The J call could be wrong; TRBJ2-1 is a better fit for the DNA end. Germline CDR1 is MDHEN and CDR2 is SYDVKM. The CDR3 is 11 amino acids. The CDR3 here is CATAGFDEQFF. CDR3 coding DNA: TGTGCCACGGCGGGTTTCGATGAGCAGTTCTTC.

The V and J genes are TRBV12-3 or TRBV12-4 and TRBJ2-2, with 8 bases lining up with TRBD2. The CDR3 length is 13 residues. Losses at the gene ends were 6 bases for V and 8 bases for J; bases not matched to a gene: 5. DNA for the CDR3: TGTGCCAGCAGGAGCGGGAGCTTAGGGGAGCTGTTTTTT. It is translated as CASRSGSLGELFF.

J is TRBJ2-7 and V is TRBV7-2; D call uncertain. There are 13 residues in the CDR3. CDR1 SGHTA and CDR2 FQGNSA come from the germline V gene. Trimming cost V 5 bases and J 2 bases, with 10 bases left between them. CDR3 DNA sequence: TGTGCCAGCAGCCCTGAGACCACCTACGAGCAGTACTTC. Translation: CASSPETTYEQYF. The full variable domain, with the rest looked up from reference TRBV7-2 and TRBJ2-7, is GAGVSQSPSNKVTEKGKDVELRCDPISGHTALYWYRQSLGQGLEFLIYFQGNSAPDKSGLPSDRFSAERTGGSVSTLTIQRTQQEDSAVYLCASSPETTYEQYFGPGTRLTVT.

By share, this clonotype counts as medium-sized. The J gene is TRBJ2-7, the V gene TRBV6-1; 7 nucleotides align to TRBD1. The CDR3 has 16 amino acids. Looked up from germline, CDR1 is MNHNS and CDR2 is SASEGT. J gave up 3 bases and V 5 bases, and 13 bases lay outside the gene matches. CDR3 bases: TGTGCCAGCAGTTGGGGGAGACAGGGTCGAAACTACGAGCAGTACTTC. As protein: CASSWGRQGRNYEQYF.

This clonotype is medium-sized (0.01 to 0.1%) in the sample. The chain uses TRBV11-2 and TRBJ2-1; 10 positions agree with TRBD1. Trimming cost V 11 bases and J 0 bases; bases outside gene matches: 7. Germline loops: CDR1 SGHAT, CDR2 FQNNGV. The CDR3 contains 15 residues. CDR3 amino acids: CAWSRTGGSYNEQFF. CDR3 bases: TGTGCCTGGTCCAGGACAGGGGGCTCCTACAATGAGCAGTTCTTC.

This clonotype is categorized as medium-sized. This chain connects TRBV6-1 to TRBJ2-7; unclear D gene. Germline V gives CDR1 MNHNS, CDR2 SASEGT. V was trimmed by 5 bases and J by 0 bases, leaving 8 bases between them. The CDR3 sequence is 13 residues long. In DNA form, the CDR3 reads TGTGCCAGCAGTTTCTCCCTCTCCTACGAGCAGTACTTC. This gives the protein CASSFSLSYEQYF.

This clonotype was detected a few times. This chain uses TRBV4-1 with TRBJ2-3; D may correspond to TRBD1 or TRBD2 (6 bases each). Germline values: CDR1 MGHRA, CDR2 YSYEKL. Trimming removed 4 bases at V and 4 bases at J, with 18 bases between. The CDR3 is 16 amino acids. The CDR3 is CASSRDAVGGSDTQYF. The CDR3 DNA sequence: TGCGCCAGCAGCCGGGACGCTGTGGGGGGCTCAGATACGCAGTATTTT.

The chain couples TRBV7-6 to TRBJ1-1; the match to TRBD1 covers 7 bases. Germline V gives CDR1 SGHVS, CDR2 FNYEAQ. The CDR3 covers 12 residues. For the CDR3, the DNA is TGTAATGACAGGGAAGGGGACACTGAAGCTTTCTTT. Residues: CNDREGDTEAFF.

V and J are TRBV28 and TRBJ2-1, with 7 bases matching TRBD1. CDR1 is MDHEN, CDR2 SYDVKM, per germline. V shed 6 bases and J 0 bases; nucleotides not matched to a gene: 5. The CDR3 consists of 15 residues. CDR3 in amino acids: CASRGQRTSYNEQFF. CDR3 in DNA: TGTGCCAGCAGGGGACAGCGGACCTCCTACAATGAGCAGTTCTTC. Together with reference TRBV28 and TRBJ2-1, the CDR3 gives the full variable domain: DVKVTQSSRYLVKRTGEKVFLECVQDMDHENMFWYRQDPGLGLRLIYFSYDVKMKEKGDIPEGYSVSREKKERFSLILESASTNQTSMYLCASRGQRTSYNEQFFGPGTRLTVL.

This rearrangement joins TRBV28 to TRBJ2-5, with TRBD2 matching 7 bases. The CDR3 contains 13 residues. V trimming: 6 bases; J trimming: 4 bases; junction bases outside the gene matches: 5. Germline lookup yields CDR1 MDHEN and CDR2 SYDVKM. The CDR3 DNA is TGTGCCAGCAGGGTAGCGGGTCTAGAGACCCAGTACTTC. Its translation: CASRVAGLETQYF.

The chain combines TRBV6-5 with TRBJ2-1, with D perhaps matching TRBD2 (5 bases). Between the trimmed V and J ends, which lost 5 bases and 8 bases, there was a span of 10 bases. The CDR3 sequence is 12 residues long. CDR1 and CDR2 from the germline V gene are MNHEY and SVGAGI. CDR3 in amino acids: CASSAPGYEQFF. CDR3 nucleotides: TGTGCCAGCAGTGCCCCGGGATATGAGCAGTTCTTC.

Relative to its sample, this clonotype is medium-sized. The chain combines TRBV28 with TRBJ1-2; no firm D call. The V and J ends lost 5 bases and 4 bases respectively, with 8 bases between them. The CDR3 is 12 amino acids. CDR1 is MDHEN, CDR2 SYDVKM, per germline. CDR3 region: CASSLKGYGYTF. CDR3 DNA sequence: TGTGCCAGCAGTCTTAAAGGCTATGGCTACACCTTC.

This chain uses TRBV11-2 with TRBJ2-4, with 10 positions matching TRBD2. The tail of the sequence fits TRBJ2-1 better, so the J call may be wrong. CDR1 and CDR2 (germline): SGHAT, FQNNGV. The CDR3 sequence is 15 residues long. The CDR3 DNA reads TGTGCCAGCAGCTACAAGCGGGAGGGCCGTTATGAGCAGTTCTTC. Protein sequence: CASSYKREGRYEQFF.